The 13 T cell receptor beta chains listed next were all sequenced from one sample in a study of cytomegalovirus exposure and HLA in healthy donors. TCRdb's table, derived via immunoSEQ multiplex PCR, lists solely in-frame clones and lacks some. The table includes 150,000 to 180,000 clones, 85% to 90% detected once. The material sequenced was PBMCs. The receptors were gathered from a human donor in good health.

The chain recombines TRBV5-1 with TRBJ1-1; TRBD1 is a possible D gene (5 bases). The CDR3 runs to 14 residues. The germline gives CDR1 SGHRS, CDR2 YFSETQ. V lost 8 bases, J lost 2 bases, and 16 bases lay in between. The CDR3 loop is CASKTGSSNTEAFF. CDR3 DNA sequence: TGCGCCAGTAAAACAGGATCTTCTAACACTGAAGCTTTCTTT.

This chain joins TRBV30 and TRBJ2-1; no firm D call. Germline V gene sequence: CDR1 GTSNPN, CDR2 SVGIG (reference sequence). Trimming pared 2 bases from V and 9 bases from J, leaving 11 bases between. This CDR3 comprises 12 residues. CDR3 region: CAWSMSSFEQFF. CDR3 DNA: TGTGCCTGGAGTATGAGTTCGTTTGAGCAGTTCTTC.

This rearrangement joins TRBV5-5 to TRBJ1-2; D is unclear. The germline V gene has CDR1 SGHKS and CDR2 YYEKEE (reference sequence). Trimming left V 1 base short and J 8 bases short, with 12 bases between. This CDR3 region has 13 residues. Written as DNA, the CDR3 is TGTGCCAGCAGCTTGTTGGCGGGCTTAGGCTACACCTTC. The encoded protein is CASSLLAGLGYTF.

The chain carries TRBV4-1 and TRBJ2-1; unclear D gene. CDR1 MGHRA and CDR2 YSYEKL come from the germline V gene. V dropped 0 bases and J dropped 0 bases, with 9 bases sitting between them. CDR3 length equals 16 residues. In nucleotides, the CDR3 is TGCGCCAGCAGCCAAGACTCACCGAGCTCCTACAATGAGCAGTTCTTC. Translated: CASSQDSPSSYNEQFF.

V and J are TRBV5-4 and TRBJ2-5, with TRBD1 matching 8 bases. Germline V gene lookup returns CDR1 SGHNT and CDR2 YYREEE (reference sequence). The CDR3 is made up of 14 amino acids. V shed 2 bases, J shed 4 bases, and the junction held 4 bases outside the gene matches. The CDR3 coding sequence is TGTGCCAGCAGCTTCAGGGGGCGCCGAGAGACCCAGTACTTC. It translates to CASSFRGRRETQYF.

This chain links TRBV15 with TRBJ2-7, with D perhaps matching TRBD2 (5 bases). The germline V gene encodes CDR1 LNHNV and CDR2 YYDKDF (reference sequence). This CDR3 has 15 amino acids. The ends were cut back, 3 bases at V and 4 bases at J, with 16 bases in the middle. CDR3 sequence reads: CATSSGRGIKYEQYF. CDR3 coding DNA: TGTGCCACCAGCAGTGGTCGGGGAATAAAGTACGAGCAGTACTTC.

This clone has just one count. The CDR3 nucleotides are TGTGCCAGCTCGACTAGCGGAGACCAAGAGACCCAGTACTTC. Its translation is CASSTSGDQETQYF. The chain couples TRBV18 to TRBJ2-5; 9 bases line up with TRBD2. J gave up 0 bases and V 6 bases, and 2 bases lay outside the gene matches. Germline-derived CDR1 and CDR2 are KGHSH and LQKENI. CDR3 length equals 14 residues. The full variable domain, in which reference TRBV18 and TRBJ2-5 provide the parts outside the CDR3, is NAGVMQNPRHLVRRRGQEARLRCSPMKGHSHVYWYRQLPEEGLKFMVYLQKENIIDESGMPKERFSAEFPKEGPSILRIQQVVRGDSAAYFCASSTSGDQETQYFGPGTRLLVL.

V usage is TRBV11-2 and J usage is TRBJ1-1; D is uncertain. Germline V CDR1 and CDR2: SGHAT, FQNNGV. Between the trimmed V and J ends, which lost 1 base and 6 bases, there was a span of 6 bases. The CDR3 runs to 12 residues. CDR3 nucleotide sequence: TGTGCCAGCAGCTTAGTCACACCTGAAGCTTTCTTT. It translates to CASSLVTPEAFF.

The chain recombines TRBV4-1 with TRBJ2-7; perhaps TRBD2 as D (5 bases). This CDR3 region has 14 residues. Trimming pared 4 bases from V and 2 bases from J, leaving 12 bases between. Germline CDR1 reads MGHRA; CDR2 reads YSYEKL. Here the CDR3 reads CASSRPSSTYEQYF. The DNA for the CDR3 is TGCGCCAGCAGCCGCCCTAGCAGTACCTACGAGCAGTACTTC.

The rearrangement joins TRBV6-5 to TRBJ1-2; D uncertain. Germline V CDR1 and CDR2: MNHEY, SVGAGI. Trimming took 0 bases from V and 6 from J, leaving 11 bases between them. The CDR3 is 14 amino acids. CDR3 bases: TGTGCCAGCAGTTACTCGAGAAGTCACGATGGCTACACCTTC. It yields the protein CASSYSRSHDGYTF.

The chain recombines TRBV29-1 with TRBJ2-2; no reliable D call. Germline V gene lookup returns CDR1 SQVTM and CDR2 ANQGSEA. This CDR3 comprises 13 residues. The V gene lost 6 bases and the J gene lost 1 base, with 9 bases spanning the gap. The CDR3 nucleotides read TGCAGCGTGATTATAGTGAACACCGGGGAGCTGTTTTTT. Translated, it gives CSVIIVNTGELFF.

This CDR3 reads CASSLWTAYEQYF. The CDR3 DNA is TGTGCCAGCAGCTTATGGACAGCCTACGAGCAGTACTTC. V gene TRBV5-6 combines with J gene TRBJ2-7, with D perhaps TRBD1 (6 bases). CDR1 and CDR2 from the germline V gene are SGHDT and YYEEEE. This CDR3 has 13 residues. Trimming left V 2 bases short and J 2 bases short, with 8 bases between.

This CDR3 is CASSLWGQGNNQPQHF. In DNA form, the CDR3 reads TGTGCCAGCAGCTTATGGGGACAGGGAAACAATCAGCCCCAGCATTTT. The J gene is TRBJ1-5, the V gene TRBV7-8, with 9 positions matching TRBD1. Germline CDR1 is SGHVS and CDR2 is FQNEAQ. This CDR3 region has 16 residues. V was clipped by 2 bases and J by 3 bases; unmatched bases: 5.